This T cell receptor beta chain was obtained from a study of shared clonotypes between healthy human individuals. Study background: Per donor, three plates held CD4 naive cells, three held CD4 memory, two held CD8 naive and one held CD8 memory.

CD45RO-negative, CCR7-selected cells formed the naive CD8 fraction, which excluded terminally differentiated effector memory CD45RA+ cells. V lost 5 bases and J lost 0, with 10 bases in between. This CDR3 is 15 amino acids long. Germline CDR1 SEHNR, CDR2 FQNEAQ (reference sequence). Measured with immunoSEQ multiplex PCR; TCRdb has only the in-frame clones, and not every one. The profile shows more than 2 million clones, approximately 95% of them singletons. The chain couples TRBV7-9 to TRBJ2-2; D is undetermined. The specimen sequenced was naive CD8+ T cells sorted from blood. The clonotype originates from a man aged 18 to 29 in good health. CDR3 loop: CASSDKLANTGELFF. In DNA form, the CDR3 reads TGTGCCAGCAGCGACAAGCTAGCGAACACCGGGGAGCTGTTTTTT.